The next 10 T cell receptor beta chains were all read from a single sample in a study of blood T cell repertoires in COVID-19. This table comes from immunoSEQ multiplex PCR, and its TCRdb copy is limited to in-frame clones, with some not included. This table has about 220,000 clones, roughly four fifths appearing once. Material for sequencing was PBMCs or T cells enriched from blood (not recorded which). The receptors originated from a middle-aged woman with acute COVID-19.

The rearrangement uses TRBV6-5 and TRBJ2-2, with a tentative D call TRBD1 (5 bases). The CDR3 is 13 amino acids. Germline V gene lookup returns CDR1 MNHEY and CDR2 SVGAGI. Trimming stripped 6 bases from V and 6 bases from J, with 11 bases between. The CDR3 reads CASRSQGAGELFF. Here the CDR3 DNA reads TGTGCCAGCAGGTCCCAGGGCGCCGGGGAGCTGTTTTTT.

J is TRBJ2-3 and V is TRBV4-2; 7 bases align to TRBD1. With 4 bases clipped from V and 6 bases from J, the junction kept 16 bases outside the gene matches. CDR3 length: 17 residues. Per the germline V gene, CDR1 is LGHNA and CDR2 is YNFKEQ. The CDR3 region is CASSLTPGRGTGDTQYF. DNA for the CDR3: TGTGCCAGCAGCCTCACCCCCGGCAGGGGGACGGGGGATACGCAGTATTTT.

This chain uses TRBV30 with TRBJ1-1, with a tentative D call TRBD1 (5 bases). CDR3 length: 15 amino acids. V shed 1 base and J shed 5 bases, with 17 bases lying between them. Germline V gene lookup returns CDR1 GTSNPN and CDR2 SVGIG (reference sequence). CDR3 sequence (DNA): TGTGCCTGGAGTGGACGGACAAGCGGGAAGACTGAAGCTTTCTTT. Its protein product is CAWSGRTSGKTEAFF.

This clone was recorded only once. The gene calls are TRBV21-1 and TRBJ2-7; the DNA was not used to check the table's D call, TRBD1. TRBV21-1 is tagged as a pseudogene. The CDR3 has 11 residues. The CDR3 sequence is CASPQGIEQYF. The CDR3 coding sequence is TGTGCCAGTCCACAGGGGATCGAGCAGTACTTC.

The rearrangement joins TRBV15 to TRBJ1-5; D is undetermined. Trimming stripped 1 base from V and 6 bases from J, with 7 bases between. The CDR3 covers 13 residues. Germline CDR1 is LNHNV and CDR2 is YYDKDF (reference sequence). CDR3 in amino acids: CATSRAGGQPQHF. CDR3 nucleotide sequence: TGTGCCACCAGCAGAGCGGGAGGTCAGCCCCAGCATTTT.

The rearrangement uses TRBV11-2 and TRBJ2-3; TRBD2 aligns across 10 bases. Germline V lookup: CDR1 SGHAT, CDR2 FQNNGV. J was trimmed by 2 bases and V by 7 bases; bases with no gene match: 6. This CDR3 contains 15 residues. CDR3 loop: CASIRSGRPTDTQYF. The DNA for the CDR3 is TGTGCCAGCATCCGTAGCGGGAGGCCCACAGATACGCAGTATTTT. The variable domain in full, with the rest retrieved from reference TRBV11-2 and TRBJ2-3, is EAGVAQSPRYKIIEKRQSVAFWCNPISGHATLYWYQQILGQGPKLLIQFQNNGVVDDSQLPKDRFSAERLKGVDSTLKIQPAKLEDSAVYLCASIRSGRPTDTQYFGPGTRLTVL.

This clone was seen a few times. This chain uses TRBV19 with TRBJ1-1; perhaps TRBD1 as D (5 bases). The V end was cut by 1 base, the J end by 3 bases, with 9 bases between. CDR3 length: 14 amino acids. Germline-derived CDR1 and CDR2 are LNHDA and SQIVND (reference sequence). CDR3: CASSIGGSYTEAFF. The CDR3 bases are TGTGCCAGTAGTATAGGGGGCAGCTACACTGAAGCTTTCTTT.

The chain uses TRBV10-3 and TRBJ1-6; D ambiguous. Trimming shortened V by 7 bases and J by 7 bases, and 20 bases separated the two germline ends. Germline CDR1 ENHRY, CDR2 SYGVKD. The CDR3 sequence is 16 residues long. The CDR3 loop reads CAITEFIDVANSPLHF. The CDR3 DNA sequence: TGTGCCATCACCGAATTTATAGACGTAGCGAATTCACCCCTCCACTTT.

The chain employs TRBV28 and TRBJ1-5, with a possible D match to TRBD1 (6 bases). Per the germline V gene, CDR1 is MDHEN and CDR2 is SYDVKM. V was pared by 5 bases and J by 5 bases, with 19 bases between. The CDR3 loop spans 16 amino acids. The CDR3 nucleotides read TGTGCCAGCAGTACTCTCCCGACAGGAGCGGATCAGCCCCAGCATTTT. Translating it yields CASSTLPTGADQPQHF.

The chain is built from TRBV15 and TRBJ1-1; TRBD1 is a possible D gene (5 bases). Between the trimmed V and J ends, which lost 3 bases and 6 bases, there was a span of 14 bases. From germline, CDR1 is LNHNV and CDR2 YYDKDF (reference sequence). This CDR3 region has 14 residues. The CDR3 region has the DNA TGTGCCACCAGCAGGCGGGGGGAATGGGCTGAAGCTTTCTTT. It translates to CATSRRGEWAEAFF.